Described below is a single T cell receptor (beta chain) sequence and its context. There is no known antigen for this receptor. Base-call qualities are not available, and no considerably larger clone is one nucleotide away. The study profiled bulk TCR beta-chain repertoires in matched peripheral blood, tumor and adjacent normal breast tissue taken from fewer than 20 patients with early-stage breast cancer. Before surgery, about 5-10 mL of whole blood was collected into EDTA tubes and then processed within 2 hours. Ficoll-Paque centrifugation in SepMate-50 tubes was used to isolate peripheral blood mononuclear cells. PBMCs were cryopreserved in aliquots of about 1.8 to 4.5 million cells in about 90% FBS with roughly 10% DMSO and kept in liquid nitrogen. The Qiagen AllPrep DNA/RNA Mini kit was used for genomic DNA extraction. Each sample was amplified in two independent genomic DNA replicates, using about 0.47 ug for blood and about 1.5 ug for tumor or normal breast. TCRB sequencing of genomic DNA was carried out with the ImmunoSeq Intro kit according to the manufacturer's instructions. For absolute quantification, the roughly 34-cycle multiplex PCR included proprietary primers along with spike-in control sequences. An 87-bp fragment spanning the CDR3 and flanking V and J genes was sequenced with single-end 150-bp reads. Seven samples, each with two replicates, were multiplexed per lane of an Illumina MiSeq using version 3.0 chemistry. Per the original workflow: The vendor's proprietary pipeline processed the raw data and merged both replicates into a single result for each sample. A clonotype was defined as productive rearrangements that share the same V-gene family, CDR3 amino acid sequence and J-gene segment. Clonality was calculated as 1 minus the normalized Shannon entropy (Pielou evenness) of TCRB abundances. To estimate T cell density, the total number of templates was divided by the number of input cells, which was inferred from the amount of DNA input. Recon with default parameters was used to estimate total repertoire diversity and clonality. Clonotypes with over 0.1% abundance in tumor and at least 32-fold higher abundance in tumor than in normal breast were defined as tumor-enriched. Here the immuneACCESS table is served through TCRdb, limited to in-frame sequences with V and J called. Missing clones are a known gap in these copies; in checked studies unresolved V genes cover under half, and the rest lacks a known reason. The DNA gave D and trimming, while V, J and clone size come from that table. In this sample the table shows 25,000 to 35,000 clones, less than 85% of which occur a single time. The ten largest clones represent roughly 13% of the sample.

The data were obtained in a study of early stage breast cancer tumors (dated by TCRdb to 2016 to 2017). For the study in its entirety: Of the 15 to 20 invasive breast tumors, roughly 13 were found to be estrogen receptor-positive, progesterone receptor-positive and HER2-negative. Of the roughly 12 ER+/PR+/HER2- tumors, eight were classified as invasive ductal carcinomas and four as invasive lobular carcinomas. On average, each sample had 8 to 10-fold read coverage. A total of 2,651,842 templates, representing some 1,000,000 unique clonotypes, were detected across all samples. The paper's findings and limits, for the study overall: Sequencing bulk genomic DNA from unsorted cells could not capture chain pairing or functional markers like CD4, CD8 and FOXP3. Tumors showed about 2.5-fold higher T cell density and higher clonality than adjacent normal breast tissue. Repertoires from blood and normal breast were more alike than repertoires from blood and tumor, and in about 85% of the 16 patients, comparing each tissue with blood separated tumor from normal. Enriched TCRB sequences shared across patients were found to be mostly commonly generated sequences that were unlikely to play an important role in the tumor microenvironment. Analysis by tumor subtype was prevented by the small cohort size.

V gives up 6 bases and J gives up 2 bases, and the segment between their germline ends measures 17 bases. From a lookup of the germline V gene (reference sequence), CDR1 and CDR2 are LNHDA and SQIVND. The CDR3 sequence holds 16 residues, the cysteine and phenylalanine included. Just the 48-base CDR3 DNA is kept, in frame starting at base 1. The V and J segments used are TRBV19 and TRBJ1-5; TRBD1 could be the D gene, as 5 bases match. This receptor was obtained from a person aged 60 to 70 with breast cancer. Material for sequencing was blood. The nucleotides are TGTGCCAGTAGCGAACTGGGGCAGGGCCGCAATCAGCCCCAGCATTTT. This codes for CASSELGQGRNQPQHF.